One and the same sample provided the 2 T cell receptor beta chains below, sequenced in a study of T cells in Graves' hyperthyroidism and ophthalmopathy. The investigators amplified TCR beta CDR3 regions from RNA transcripts. An initial round of RT-PCR targeting the TCR CDR3 relied on the HTBI primer set. Each CDR3 protein gets one entry after TCRdb re-called the multiplex PCR reads with MiXCR. The profile shows more than 550,000 distinct CDR3 sequences, 45% of them singletons. Input material: peripheral blood or thyroid tissue (not recorded which). All receptors come from an adult man with Graves' disease, either hyperthyroidism or ophthalmopathy (not recorded which).

The V gene is TRBV12-3 or TRBV12-4, the J gene TRBJ1-2, with TRBD1 as a possible D gene (5 bases). The V end was cut by 0 bases, the J end by 7 bases, with 12 bases between. The CDR3 consists of 14 residues. CDR3 region: CASSLAGGRSGYTF. The CDR3, as DNA: TGTGCCAGCAGTTTAGCCGGGGGTCGGAGTGGCTACACCTTC.

The chain combines TRBV9 with TRBJ1-6; 8 nucleotides line up with TRBD1. Trimming took 0 bases from V and 14 from J; bases not matched to a gene: 7. The CDR3 is 14 residues long. Germline CDR1 and CDR2: SGDLS and YYNGEE. Written as DNA, the CDR3 is TGTGCCAGCAGCGTAGGGGGACAGGCTGAGACCCTCCACTTT. This sequence encodes CASSVGGQAETLHF.